This section outlines one T cell receptor (beta chain) sequence together with its context. Its specificity is unknown. The sample originates from a study of vaccination effects on CD4 cells after COVID-19. On the study more broadly: Either the mRNA-1273 or the BNT162b2 vaccine was given to participants as two doses.

Pools of viral peptides were used by the ViraFEST assay to expand antigen-specific CD4+ T cells ahead of sequencing. Cultured cells yielded isolated CD4+ T cells after 10 to 11 days. Each vaccine recipient was nucleocapsid antibody negative and had no prior SARS-CoV-2 infection. Every well got a few million PBMC, which were grown with 10 IU/ml IL-2 and approximately 9.7 ug/ml peptides. The method was immunoSEQ multiplex PCR; TCRdb's version includes in-frame clones alone and lacks a portion of them. The data show tens of thousands of clones, 60% to 80% seen once. The receptor was derived from a human donor who received a COVID-19 vaccine. Material: CD4+ T cells from PBMCs cultured with HCoV-NL63 spike peptides, obtained before COVID-19 vaccination.

DNA for the CDR3: TGTGCCAGCAGCTTAGTAGAGACCCAGTACTTC. Translating it yields CASSLVETQYF. V is TRBV11-2 and J is TRBJ2-5; D is unclear. CDR1 and CDR2 (germline): SGHAT, FQNNGV. The CDR3 length is 11 residues. V dropped 1 base and J dropped 4 bases, with 1 base sitting between them.